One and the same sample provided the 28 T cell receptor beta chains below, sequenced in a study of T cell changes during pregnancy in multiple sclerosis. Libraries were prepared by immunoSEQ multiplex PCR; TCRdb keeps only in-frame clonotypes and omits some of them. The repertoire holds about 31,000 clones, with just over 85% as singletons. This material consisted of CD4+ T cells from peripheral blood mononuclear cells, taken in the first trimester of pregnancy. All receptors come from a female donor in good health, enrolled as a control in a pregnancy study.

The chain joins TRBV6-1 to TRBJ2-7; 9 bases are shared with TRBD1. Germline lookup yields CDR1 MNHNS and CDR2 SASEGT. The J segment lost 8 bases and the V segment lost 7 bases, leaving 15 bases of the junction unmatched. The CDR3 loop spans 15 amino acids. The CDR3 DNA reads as TGTGCCAGCACACCAACTACCGGGACAGGGCCTAAGCAGTACTTC. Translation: CASTPTTGTGPKQYF.

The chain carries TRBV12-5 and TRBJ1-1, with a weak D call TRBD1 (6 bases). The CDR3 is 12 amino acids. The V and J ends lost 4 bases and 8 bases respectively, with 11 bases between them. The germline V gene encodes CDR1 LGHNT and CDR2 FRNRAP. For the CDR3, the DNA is TGTGCTAGTGGTTCCACAGGGACCGAAGCTTTCTTT. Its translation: CASGSTGTEAFF.

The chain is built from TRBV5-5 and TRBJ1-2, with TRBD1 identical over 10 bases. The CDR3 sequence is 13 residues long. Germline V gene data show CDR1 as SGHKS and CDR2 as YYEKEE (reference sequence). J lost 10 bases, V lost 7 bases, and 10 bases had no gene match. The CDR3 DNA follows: TGTGCCAGCTCCGGTGGGGACAGGGGTGTCTACACCTTC. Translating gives CASSGGDRGVYTF.

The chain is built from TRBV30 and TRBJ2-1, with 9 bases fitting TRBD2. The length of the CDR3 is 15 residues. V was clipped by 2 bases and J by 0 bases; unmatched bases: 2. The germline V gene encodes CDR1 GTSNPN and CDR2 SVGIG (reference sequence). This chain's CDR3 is CAWSSGGSSYNEQFF. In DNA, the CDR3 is TGTGCCTGGAGTAGCGGGGGGAGCTCCTACAATGAGCAGTTCTTC.

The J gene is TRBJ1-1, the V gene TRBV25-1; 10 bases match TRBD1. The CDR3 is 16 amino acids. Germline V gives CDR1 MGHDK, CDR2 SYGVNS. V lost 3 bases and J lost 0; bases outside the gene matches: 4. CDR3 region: CASSEGTGAMNTEAFF. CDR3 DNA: TGTGCCAGCAGTGAGGGGACAGGGGCGATGAACACTGAAGCTTTCTTT.

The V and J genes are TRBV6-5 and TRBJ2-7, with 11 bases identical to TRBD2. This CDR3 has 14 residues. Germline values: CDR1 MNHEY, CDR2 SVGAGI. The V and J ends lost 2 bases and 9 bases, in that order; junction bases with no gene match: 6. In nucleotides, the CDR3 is TGTGCCAGCAGTTACAATAGCGGGGGGGCAGTGCAGTACTTC. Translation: CASSYNSGGAVQYF.

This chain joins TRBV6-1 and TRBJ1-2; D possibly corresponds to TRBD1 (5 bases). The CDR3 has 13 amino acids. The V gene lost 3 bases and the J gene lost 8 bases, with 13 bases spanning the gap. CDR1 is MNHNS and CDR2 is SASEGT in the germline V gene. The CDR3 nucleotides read TGTGCCAGCAGTGAGGACACGGGAGCCGGCTACACCTTC. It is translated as CASSEDTGAGYTF.

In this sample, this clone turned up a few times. The CDR3 region is CASSYKRGGTGELFF. The CDR3, as DNA: TGTGCCAGCAGTTACAAGCGGGGGGGCACCGGGGAGCTGTTTTTT. The chain links TRBV6-6 to TRBJ2-2; 10 nucleotides match TRBD2. CDR3 length: 15 residues. CDR1 is MNHNY, CDR2 SVGAGI, per germline (reference sequence). V was pared by 2 bases and J by 4 bases, with 1 base of the junction left unmatched.

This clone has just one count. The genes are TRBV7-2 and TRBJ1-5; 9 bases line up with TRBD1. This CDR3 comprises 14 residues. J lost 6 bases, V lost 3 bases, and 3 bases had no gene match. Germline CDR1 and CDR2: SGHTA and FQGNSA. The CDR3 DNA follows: TGTGCCAGCAGCTTTCGACAGGGGGGTCAGCCCCAGCATTTT. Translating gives CASSFRQGGQPQHF. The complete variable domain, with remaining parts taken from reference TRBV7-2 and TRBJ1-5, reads GAGVSQSPSNKVTEKGKDVELRCDPISGHTALYWYRQSLGQGLEFLIYFQGNSAPDKSGLPSDRFSAERTGGSVSTLTIQRTQQEDSAVYLCASSFRQGGQPQHFGDGTRLSIL.

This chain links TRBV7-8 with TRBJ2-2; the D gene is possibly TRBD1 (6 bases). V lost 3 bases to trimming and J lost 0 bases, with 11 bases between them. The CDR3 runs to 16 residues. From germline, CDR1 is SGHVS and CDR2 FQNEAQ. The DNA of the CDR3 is TGTGCCAGCAGCTTGGCAGGGACAACGAACACCGGGGAGCTGTTTTTT. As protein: CASSLAGTTNTGELFF.

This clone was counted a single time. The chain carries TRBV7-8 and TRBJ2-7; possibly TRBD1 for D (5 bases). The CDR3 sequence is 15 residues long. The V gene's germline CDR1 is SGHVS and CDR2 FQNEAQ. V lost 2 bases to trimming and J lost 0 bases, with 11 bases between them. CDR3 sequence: CASSLLRRDSYEQYF. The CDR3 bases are TGTGCCAGCAGCTTACTTCGCAGGGACTCCTACGAGCAGTACTTC.

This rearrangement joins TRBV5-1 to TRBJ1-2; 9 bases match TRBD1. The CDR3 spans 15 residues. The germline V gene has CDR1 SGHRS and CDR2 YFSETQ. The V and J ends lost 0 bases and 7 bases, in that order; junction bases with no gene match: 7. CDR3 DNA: TGCGCCAGCAGCTTGGAAGGGACAGGGTATCGTGGCTACACCTTC. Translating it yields CASSLEGTGYRGYTF.

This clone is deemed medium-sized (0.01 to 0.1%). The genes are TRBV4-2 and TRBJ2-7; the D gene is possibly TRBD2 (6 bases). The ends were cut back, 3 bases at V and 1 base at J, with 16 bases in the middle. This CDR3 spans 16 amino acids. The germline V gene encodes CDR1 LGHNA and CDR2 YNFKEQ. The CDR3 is CASSQPTGTQSYEQYF. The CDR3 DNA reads TGTGCCAGCAGCCAGCCCACCGGGACTCAATCCTACGAGCAGTACTTC.

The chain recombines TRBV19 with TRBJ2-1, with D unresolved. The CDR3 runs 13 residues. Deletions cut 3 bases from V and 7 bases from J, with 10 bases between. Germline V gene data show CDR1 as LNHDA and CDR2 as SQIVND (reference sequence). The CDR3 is CASSIAVRNEQFF. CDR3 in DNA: TGTGCCAGTAGTATTGCCGTCAGGAATGAGCAGTTCTTC.

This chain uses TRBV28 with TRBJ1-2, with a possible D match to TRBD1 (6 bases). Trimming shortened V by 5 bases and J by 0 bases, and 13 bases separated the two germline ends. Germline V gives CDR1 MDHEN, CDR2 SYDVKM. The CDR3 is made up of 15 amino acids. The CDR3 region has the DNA TGTGCCAGCAGTCTCGGGACACCTGCTAACTATGGCTACACCTTC. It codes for CASSLGTPANYGYTF.

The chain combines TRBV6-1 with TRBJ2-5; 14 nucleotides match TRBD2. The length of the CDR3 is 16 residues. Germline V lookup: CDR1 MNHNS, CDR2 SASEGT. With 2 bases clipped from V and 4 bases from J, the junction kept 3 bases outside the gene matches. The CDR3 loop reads CASSETGLAGGETQYF. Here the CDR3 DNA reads TGTGCCAGCAGTGAAACCGGACTAGCGGGGGGAGAGACCCAGTACTTC.

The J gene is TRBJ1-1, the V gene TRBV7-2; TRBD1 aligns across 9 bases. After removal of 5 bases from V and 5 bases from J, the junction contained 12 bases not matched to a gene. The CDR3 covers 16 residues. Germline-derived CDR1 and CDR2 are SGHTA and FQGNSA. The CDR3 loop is CASSPSTGGRNTEAFF. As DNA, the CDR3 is TGTGCCAGCAGCCCTAGCACAGGGGGCAGAAATACTGAAGCTTTCTTT.

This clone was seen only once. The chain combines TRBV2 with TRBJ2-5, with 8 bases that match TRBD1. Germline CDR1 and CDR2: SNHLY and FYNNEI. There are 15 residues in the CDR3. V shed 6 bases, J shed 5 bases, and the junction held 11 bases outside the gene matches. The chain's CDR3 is CASRVGQGARETQYF. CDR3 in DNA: TGTGCCAGCAGAGTCGGACAGGGCGCAAGGGAGACCCAGTACTTC.

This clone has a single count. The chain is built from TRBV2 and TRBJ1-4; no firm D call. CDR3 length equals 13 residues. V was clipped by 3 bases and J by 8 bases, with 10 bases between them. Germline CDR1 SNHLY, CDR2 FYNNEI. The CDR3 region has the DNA TGTGCCAGCAGTGACGGGGTAGGGGAAAAACTGTTTTTT. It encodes CASSDGVGEKLFF.

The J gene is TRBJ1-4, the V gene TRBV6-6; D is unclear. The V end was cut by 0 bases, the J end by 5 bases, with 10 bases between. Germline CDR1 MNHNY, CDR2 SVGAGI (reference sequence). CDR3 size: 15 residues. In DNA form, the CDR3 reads TGTGCCAGCAGTTACTCTGGTTCCGAGAATGAAAAACTGTTTTTT. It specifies CASSYSGSENEKLFF.

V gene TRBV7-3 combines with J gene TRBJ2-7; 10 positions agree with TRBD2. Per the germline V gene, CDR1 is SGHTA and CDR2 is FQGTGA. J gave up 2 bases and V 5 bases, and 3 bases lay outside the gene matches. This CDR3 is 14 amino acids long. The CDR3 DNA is TGTGCCAGCAGCCTCACTAGCGGGGCCTACGAGCAGTACTTC. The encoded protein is CASSLTSGAYEQYF. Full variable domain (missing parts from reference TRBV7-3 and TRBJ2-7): GAGVSQTPSNKVTEKGKYVELRCDPISGHTALYWYRQSLGQGPEFLIYFQGTGAADDSGLPNDRFFAVRPEGSVSTLKIQRTERGDSAVYLCASSLTSGAYEQYFGPGTRLTVT.

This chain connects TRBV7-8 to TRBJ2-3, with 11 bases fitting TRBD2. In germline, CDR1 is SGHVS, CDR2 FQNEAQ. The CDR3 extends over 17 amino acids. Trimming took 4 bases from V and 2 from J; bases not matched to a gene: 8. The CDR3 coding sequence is TGTGCCAGCAGCTACAGAAGGACTAGCGGGTACACAGATACGCAGTATTTT. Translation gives CASSYRRTSGYTDTQYF.

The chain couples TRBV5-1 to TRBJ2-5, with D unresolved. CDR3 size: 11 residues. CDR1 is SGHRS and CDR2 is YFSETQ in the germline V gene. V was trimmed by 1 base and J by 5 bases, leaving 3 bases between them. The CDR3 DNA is TGCGCCAGCAGCTTGCGGGAGACCCAGTACTTC. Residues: CASSLRETQYF.

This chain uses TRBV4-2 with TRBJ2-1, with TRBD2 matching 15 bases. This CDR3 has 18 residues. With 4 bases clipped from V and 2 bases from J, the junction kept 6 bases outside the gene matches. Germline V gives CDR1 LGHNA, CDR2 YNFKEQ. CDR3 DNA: TGTGCCAGCAGCCCGGGACTAGCGGGGGGTTTTGCCTACAATGAGCAGTTCTTC. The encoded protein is CASSPGLAGGFAYNEQFF.

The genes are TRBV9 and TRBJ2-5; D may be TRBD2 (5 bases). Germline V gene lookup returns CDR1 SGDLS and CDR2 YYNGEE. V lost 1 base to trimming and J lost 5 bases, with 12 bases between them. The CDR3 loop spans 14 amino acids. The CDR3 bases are TGTGCCAGCAGCGTATCGAGAGGGCGGGAGACCCAGTACTTC. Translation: CASSVSRGRETQYF.

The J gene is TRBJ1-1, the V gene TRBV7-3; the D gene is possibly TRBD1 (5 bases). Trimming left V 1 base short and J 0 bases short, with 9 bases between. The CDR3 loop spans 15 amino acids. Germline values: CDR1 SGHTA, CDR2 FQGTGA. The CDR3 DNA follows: TGTGCCAGCAGCTTAAAGGGAGGGGTGAACACTGAAGCTTTCTTT. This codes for CASSLKGGVNTEAFF.

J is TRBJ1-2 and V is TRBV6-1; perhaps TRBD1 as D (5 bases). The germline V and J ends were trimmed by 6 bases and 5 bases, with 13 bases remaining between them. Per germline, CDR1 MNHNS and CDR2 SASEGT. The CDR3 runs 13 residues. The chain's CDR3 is CASRDNTGYGYTF. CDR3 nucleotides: TGTGCCAGCAGGGACAATACAGGATATGGCTACACCTTC.

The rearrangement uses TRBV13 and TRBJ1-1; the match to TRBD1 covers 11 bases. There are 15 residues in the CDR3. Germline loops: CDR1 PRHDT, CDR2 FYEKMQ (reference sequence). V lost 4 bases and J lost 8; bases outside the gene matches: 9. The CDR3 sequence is CASSYGQGATSEAFF. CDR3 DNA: TGTGCCAGCAGCTACGGACAGGGGGCGACCTCAGAAGCTTTCTTT.